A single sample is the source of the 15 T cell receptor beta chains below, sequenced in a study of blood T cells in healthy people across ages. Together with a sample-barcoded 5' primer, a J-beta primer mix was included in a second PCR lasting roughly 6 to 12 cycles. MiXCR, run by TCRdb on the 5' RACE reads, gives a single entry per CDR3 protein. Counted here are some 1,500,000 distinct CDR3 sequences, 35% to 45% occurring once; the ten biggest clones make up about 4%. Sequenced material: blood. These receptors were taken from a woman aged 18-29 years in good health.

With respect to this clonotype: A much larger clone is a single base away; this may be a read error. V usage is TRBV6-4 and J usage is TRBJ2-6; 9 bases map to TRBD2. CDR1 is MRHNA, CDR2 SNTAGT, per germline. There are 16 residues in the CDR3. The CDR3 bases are TGTGCCAGAAGTGCTAGCGGGGTCTCTGGGGCCAACGTCCTGACTTTC. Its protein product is CARSASGVSGANVLTF.

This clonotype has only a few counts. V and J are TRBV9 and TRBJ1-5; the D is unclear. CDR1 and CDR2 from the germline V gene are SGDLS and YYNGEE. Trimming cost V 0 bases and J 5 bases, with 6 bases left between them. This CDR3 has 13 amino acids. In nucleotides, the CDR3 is TGTGCCAGCAGCGTAGGCATAGATCAGCCCCAGCATTTT. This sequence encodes CASSVGIDQPQHF.

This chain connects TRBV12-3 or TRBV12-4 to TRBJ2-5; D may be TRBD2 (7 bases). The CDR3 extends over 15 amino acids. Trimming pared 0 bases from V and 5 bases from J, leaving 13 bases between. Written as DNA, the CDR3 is TGTGCCAGCAGTTTAGCCGGGGGGCCAGAGGAGACCCAGTACTTC. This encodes CASSLAGGPEETQYF.

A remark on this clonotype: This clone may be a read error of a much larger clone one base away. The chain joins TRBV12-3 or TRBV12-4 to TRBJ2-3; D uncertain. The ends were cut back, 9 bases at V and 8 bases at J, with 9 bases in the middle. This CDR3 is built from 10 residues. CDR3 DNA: TGTGCCAGTAAATGGGGTACGCAGTATTTT. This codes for CASKWGTQYF.

The CDR3 reads CSVVTSGGYNEQFF. The CDR3 bases are TGCAGCGTCGTGACTAGCGGGGGCTACAATGAGCAGTTCTTC. This chain connects TRBV29-1 to TRBJ2-1, with 12 bases aligning to TRBD2. This CDR3 has 14 residues. V lost 6 bases and J lost 3; bases outside the gene matches: 3. Germline V gene sequence: CDR1 SQVTM, CDR2 ANQGSEA.

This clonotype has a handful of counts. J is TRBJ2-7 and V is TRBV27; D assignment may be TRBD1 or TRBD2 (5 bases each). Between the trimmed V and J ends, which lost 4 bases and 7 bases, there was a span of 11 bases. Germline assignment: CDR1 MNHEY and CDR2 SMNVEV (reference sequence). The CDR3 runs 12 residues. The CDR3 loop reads CASSSGTGEQYF. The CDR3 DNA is TGTGCCAGCAGTTCCGGGACCGGAGAGCAGTACTTC.

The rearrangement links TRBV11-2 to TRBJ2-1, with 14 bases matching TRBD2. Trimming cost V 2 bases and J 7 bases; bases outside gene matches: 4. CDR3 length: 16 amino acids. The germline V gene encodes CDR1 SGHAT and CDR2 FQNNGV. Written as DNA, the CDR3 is TGTGCCAGCAGCTTAAGACTAGCGGGGGGGATAAATGAGCAGTTCTTC. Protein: CASSLRLAGGINEQFF.

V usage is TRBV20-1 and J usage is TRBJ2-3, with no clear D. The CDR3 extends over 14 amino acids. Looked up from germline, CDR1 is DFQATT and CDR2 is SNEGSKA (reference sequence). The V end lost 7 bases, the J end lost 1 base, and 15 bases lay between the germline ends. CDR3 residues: CSVVRTPRTDTQYF. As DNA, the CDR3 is TGCAGTGTAGTTCGGACGCCGCGCACAGATACGCAGTATTTT.

CDR3 in amino acids: CASSAQNNQPQHF. CDR3 sequence (DNA): TGTGCCAGCAGTGCACAGAACAATCAGCCCCAGCATTTT. The chain has TRBV2 and TRBJ1-5; D not resolved. CDR3 length: 13 residues. Germline V gene lookup returns CDR1 SNHLY and CDR2 FYNNEI. V gave up 4 bases and J gave up 3 bases, with 7 bases separating them.

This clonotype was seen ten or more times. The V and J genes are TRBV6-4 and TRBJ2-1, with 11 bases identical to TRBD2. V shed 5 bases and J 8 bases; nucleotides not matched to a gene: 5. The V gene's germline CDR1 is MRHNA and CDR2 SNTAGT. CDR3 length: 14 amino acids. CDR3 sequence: CASSQLAGADEQFF. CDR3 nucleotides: TGTGCCAGCAGTCAACTAGCGGGAGCCGATGAGCAGTTCTTC.

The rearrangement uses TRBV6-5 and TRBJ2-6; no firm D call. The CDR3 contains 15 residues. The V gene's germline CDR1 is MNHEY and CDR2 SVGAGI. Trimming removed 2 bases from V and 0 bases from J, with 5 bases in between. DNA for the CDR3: TGTGCCAGCAGTTACCTGAGCTCTGGGGCCAACGTCCTGACTTTC. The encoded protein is CASSYLSSGANVLTF.

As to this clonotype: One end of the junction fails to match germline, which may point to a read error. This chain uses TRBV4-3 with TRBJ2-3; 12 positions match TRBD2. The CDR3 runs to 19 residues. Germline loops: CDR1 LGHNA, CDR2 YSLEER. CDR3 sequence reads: CASSLGSSGRALRTDAQYF. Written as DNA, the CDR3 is TGCGCCAGCAGCCTAGGATCTAGCGGGAGGGCCCTCCGAACAGATGCGCAGTATTTT.

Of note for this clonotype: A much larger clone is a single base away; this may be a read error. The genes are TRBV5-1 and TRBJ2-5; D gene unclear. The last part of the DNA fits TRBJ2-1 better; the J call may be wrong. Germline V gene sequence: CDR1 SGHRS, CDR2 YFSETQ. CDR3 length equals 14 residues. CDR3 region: CASSLVGTQETQFF. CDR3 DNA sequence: TGCGCCAGCAGCTTGGTCGGAACACAAGAGACCCAGTTCTTC.

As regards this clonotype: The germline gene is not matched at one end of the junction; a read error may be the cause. The CDR3 DNA reads as TGTGCCGGCAGCTTGACAGAAAGAAACGAGCAGTACTTC. Its translation: CAGSLTERNEQYF. The V gene is TRBV6-2 or TRBV6-3, the J gene TRBJ2-7, with a possible D match to TRBD1 (5 bases). Per germline, CDR1 MNHEY and CDR2 SVGEGT. The CDR3 consists of 13 residues.

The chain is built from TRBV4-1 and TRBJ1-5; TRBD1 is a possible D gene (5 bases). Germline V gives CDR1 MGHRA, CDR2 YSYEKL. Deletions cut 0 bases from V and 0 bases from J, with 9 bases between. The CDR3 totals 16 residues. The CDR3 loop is CASSQESGNSNQPQHF. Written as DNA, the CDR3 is TGCGCCAGCAGCCAAGAATCAGGGAATAGCAATCAGCCCCAGCATTTT.